The 24 T cell receptor beta chains in this list originate from one sample, sequenced in a study of T cell repertoires in cytomegalovirus infection. TCRdb reanalysed the reads using MiXCR and keeps one entry per CDR3 protein. The sample records 400,000 to 550,000 distinct CDR3 sequences, around 10% being singletons. The sample was PBMCs. All receptors come from a human donor in good health (CMV status not recorded). Some clones in this sample may be carry-over from other donors' samples.

This clonotype was found many times. The chain employs TRBV20-1 and TRBJ2-1; 9 positions match TRBD1. The CDR3 contains 15 residues. The V gene's germline CDR1 is DFQATT and CDR2 SNEGSKA (reference sequence). Trimming took 1 base from V and 7 from J; bases not matched to a gene: 8. The CDR3 region has the DNA TGCAGTGCTAGAGGACCCGGGACAGGGCAAAATGAGCAGTTCTTC. This encodes CSARGPGTGQNEQFF.

This clonotype has ten or more counts. V gene TRBV7-2 combines with J gene TRBJ2-1, with D possibly being TRBD2 (5 bases). Trimming shortened V by 3 bases and J by 1 base, and 13 bases separated the two germline ends. Germline CDR1 reads SGHTA; CDR2 reads FQGNSA. The CDR3 contains 16 residues. DNA for the CDR3: TGTGCCAGCAGCTTGGGGAGTGCCTCTTCCTACAATGAGCAGTTCTTC. This sequence encodes CASSLGSASSYNEQFF.

V is TRBV27 and J is TRBJ2-7; D possibly corresponds to TRBD2 (6 bases). Deletions cut 3 bases from V and 6 bases from J, with 12 bases between. The CDR3 extends over 13 amino acids. Germline CDR1 MNHEY, CDR2 SMNVEV (reference sequence). CDR3 sequence reads: CASSFLAQGEQYF. The CDR3 region has the DNA TGTGCCAGCAGTTTTCTAGCGCAGGGCGAGCAGTACTTC.

This clonotype was recorded many times. J is TRBJ1-3 and V is TRBV7-8; no clear D. This CDR3 contains 15 residues. Germline V gene sequence: CDR1 SGHVS, CDR2 FQNEAQ. Trimming removed 5 bases at V and 4 bases at J, with 15 bases between. Here the CDR3 reads CASSPKVGSGNTIYF. CDR3 DNA sequence: TGTGCCAGCAGCCCCAAGGTGGGCTCGGGAAACACCATATATTTT.

This clonotype was seen many times. CDR3 in amino acids: CASSKEGAGTEAFF. In DNA, the CDR3 is TGTGCCAGCAGCAAGGAGGGGGCTGGCACTGAAGCTTTCTTT. The chain uses TRBV5-5 and TRBJ1-1; 7 bases line up with TRBD1. J was trimmed by 4 bases and V by 4 bases; bases with no gene match: 7. From germline, CDR1 is SGHKS and CDR2 YYEKEE (reference sequence). This CDR3 spans 14 amino acids.

This clonotype was seen a handful of times. The chain carries TRBV20-1 and TRBJ2-1; TRBD2 matches at 8 bases. Losses at the gene ends were 5 bases for V and 1 base for J; bases not matched to a gene: 7. The CDR3 has 15 amino acids. Germline lookup yields CDR1 DFQATT and CDR2 SNEGSKA (reference sequence). CDR3 nucleotides: TGCAGTGCTGCCTCACTAGCGGATTCCTACAATGAGCAGTTCTTC. Protein product: CSAASLADSYNEQFF.

This clonotype was found many times. The chain employs TRBV19 and TRBJ1-5; D gene uncertain. From germline, CDR1 is LNHDA and CDR2 SQIVND (reference sequence). The germline V and J ends were trimmed by 6 bases and 4 bases, with 16 bases remaining between them. CDR3 length equals 15 residues. The CDR3 nucleotides are TGTGCCAGTAGAGGACGGGCGGATCGTAATCAGCCCCAGCATTTT. Its translation is CASRGRADRNQPQHF.

This clonotype was recorded many times. The gene calls are TRBV11-2 and TRBJ2-7, with D perhaps matching TRBD1 (6 bases). V was shortened by 0 bases and J by 4 bases, with 13 bases between the two germline ends. CDR1 is SGHAT and CDR2 is FQNNGV in the germline V gene. The CDR3 consists of 15 residues. The DNA of the CDR3 is TGTGCCAGCAGCTTAGATCGACAGGCCCTTTACGAGCAGTACTTC. Translated: CASSLDRQALYEQYF.

This clonotype was recorded many times. The J gene is TRBJ1-3, the V gene TRBV4-1, with D hard to call. V was cut by 3 bases and J by 7 bases, with 13 bases left in between. The CDR3 contains 14 residues. CDR1 MGHRA and CDR2 YSYEKL come from the germline V gene. CDR3 DNA sequence: TGCGCCAGCAGCCACCCCCTGGCCGGGAACACCATATATTTT. It encodes CASSHPLAGNTIYF.

This clonotype was counted many times. The rearrangement joins TRBV11-3 to TRBJ2-3; 9 bases are shared with TRBD1. CDR1 is SGHNT, CDR2 YENEEA, per germline. The trim removed 0 bases at V and 6 bases at J, leaving 4 bases unmatched. This CDR3 is 15 amino acids long. The CDR3 sequence is CASSLDTGGSDTQYF. The DNA for the CDR3 is TGTGCCAGCAGCTTAGATACAGGGGGCTCGGATACGCAGTATTTT.

The rearrangement links TRBV4-2 to TRBJ1-1; D may be TRBD1 (5 bases). The V gene lost 0 bases and the J gene lost 6 bases, with 14 bases spanning the gap. Germline V lookup: CDR1 LGHNA, CDR2 YNFKEQ. CDR3 length: 15 residues. The CDR3 sequence is CASSQEGVQRAEAFF. The CDR3, as DNA: TGTGCCAGCAGCCAAGAGGGGGTTCAGCGGGCTGAAGCTTTCTTT.

This clonotype was seen at least ten times. The gene calls are TRBV30 and TRBJ1-5; D gene uncertain. Germline V CDR1 and CDR2: GTSNPN, SVGIG (reference sequence). The CDR3 spans 14 residues. V was cut by 0 bases and J by 2 bases, with 8 bases left in between. As DNA, the CDR3 is TGTGCCTGGAGTGTACTTGGGGGCAATCAGCCCCAGCATTTT. Translated: CAWSVLGGNQPQHF. The full variable domain, completed using reference TRBV30 and TRBJ1-5, is SQTIHQWPATLVQPVGSPLSLECTVEGTSNPNLYWYRQAAGRGLQLLFYSVGIGQISSEVPQNLSASRPQDRQFILSSKKLLLSDSGFYLCAWSVLGGNQPQHFGDGTRLSIL.

This clonotype was seen at least ten times. The rearrangement joins TRBV12-3 or TRBV12-4 to TRBJ2-2; D remains unclear. This CDR3 has 12 amino acids. V lost 6 bases and J 4 bases, leaving 6 bases between the germline ends. CDR3 region: CASRPVTGELFF. The DNA for the CDR3 is TGTGCCAGCAGGCCTGTCACCGGGGAGCTGTTTTTT.

This clonotype was detected once. The chain uses TRBV12-3 or TRBV12-4 and TRBJ1-1, with D hard to call. The CDR3 totals 14 residues. Between the trimmed V and J ends, which lost 6 bases and 7 bases, there was a span of 18 bases. CDR3 residues: CASSPQTTLLEAFF. For the CDR3, the DNA is TGTGCCAGCAGCCCCCAAACTACTCTACTTGAAGCTTTCTTT.

The J gene is TRBJ2-7, the V gene TRBV10-3; D perhaps matches TRBD2 (6 bases). The V gene's germline CDR1 is ENHRY and CDR2 SYGVKD. V shed 8 bases and J shed 0 bases, with 8 bases lying between them. CDR3 size: 12 residues. The DNA for the CDR3 is TGTGCCATCCGGGGGAACTCCTACGAGCAGTACTTC. Its translation is CAIRGNSYEQYF.

This clonotype appeared many times. V is TRBV30 and J is TRBJ2-5, with D unclear. CDR3 size: 12 residues. Germline values: CDR1 GTSNPN, CDR2 SVGIG (reference sequence). V lost 1 base and J lost 5, with 8 bases in between. The CDR3 loop is CAWSAGLETQYF. DNA for the CDR3: TGTGCCTGGAGTGCTGGTCTGGAGACCCAGTACTTC.

This clonotype showed up many times. V and J are TRBV7-9 and TRBJ1-2, with TRBD1 matching 7 bases. In germline, CDR1 is SEHNR, CDR2 FQNEAQ (reference sequence). J was trimmed by 6 bases and V by 5 bases; bases with no gene match: 12. The CDR3 sequence is 15 residues long. The CDR3 DNA is TGTGCCAGCAGCCCCCCGACAGGGCTAGGAGATGGCTACACCTTC. Residues: CASSPPTGLGDGYTF.

The sample holds many counts of this clonotype. This chain joins TRBV28 and TRBJ2-1, with TRBD1 matching over 7 bases. The germline V gene has CDR1 MDHEN and CDR2 SYDVKM. V shed 5 bases and J 4 bases; nucleotides not matched to a gene: 8. The CDR3 is 15 amino acids. CDR3 region: CASSLPGQVYNEQFF. The CDR3 DNA reads TGTGCCAGCAGTCTCCCTGGACAGGTTTACAATGAGCAGTTCTTC.

This clonotype appeared a few times. The V gene is TRBV9, the J gene TRBJ1-1; no firm D call. This CDR3 contains 13 residues. Germline V gives CDR1 SGDLS, CDR2 YYNGEE. V lost 5 bases and J 1 base, leaving 9 bases between the germline ends. DNA for the CDR3: TGTGCCAGCAGGGGCTTCGGGAACACTGAAGCTTTCTTT. Its translation: CASRGFGNTEAFF.

The rearrangement links TRBV4-2 to TRBJ2-2, with TRBD2 as a possible D gene (6 bases). Germline-derived CDR1 and CDR2 are LGHNA and YNFKEQ. Deletions cut 0 bases from V and 5 bases from J, with 10 bases between. This CDR3 has 15 residues. The CDR3 nucleotides read TGTGCCAGCAGCCAAGAGGGCGGAGGGACCGGGGAGCTGTTTTTT. Its translation is CASSQEGGGTGELFF.

This clonotype was counted at least ten times. V gene TRBV6-6 combines with J gene TRBJ1-1; unclear D gene. This CDR3 has 13 amino acids. Per the germline V gene, CDR1 is MNHNY and CDR2 is SVGAGI (reference sequence). V lost 2 bases and J 3 bases, leaving 7 bases between the germline ends. Written as DNA, the CDR3 is TGTGCCAGCAGTTACGGGAGGGACACTGAAGCTTTCTTT. Protein sequence: CASSYGRDTEAFF.

Turning to this clonotype: A much bigger clone sits one base away, suggesting this may be a read error. J is TRBJ1-5 and V is TRBV20-1; 8 positions agree with TRBD1. CDR3 size: 16 residues. CDR1 is DFQATT, CDR2 SNEGSKA, per germline (reference sequence). V lost 7 bases and J lost 7; bases outside the gene matches: 18. CDR3 protein: CSGSPPLTGENQPQHF. CDR3 nucleotide sequence: TGCAGTGGCAGTCCCCCCCTGACAGGGGAAAACCAGCCCCAGCATTTT.

This clonotype showed up many times. The chain is built from TRBV20-1 and TRBJ2-7, with a tentative D call TRBD2 (6 bases). CDR1 and CDR2 from the germline V gene are DFQATT and SNEGSKA (reference sequence). The V end was cut by 3 bases, the J end by 2 bases, with 14 bases between. There are 14 residues in the CDR3. Here the CDR3 reads CSASRQGGTYEQYF. The CDR3 coding sequence is TGCAGTGCTAGTAGGCAGGGAGGAACCTACGAGCAGTACTTC.

The V gene is TRBV10-3, the J gene TRBJ2-7; weak D call: TRBD1 (6 bases). CDR3 length: 14 residues. Trimming pared 2 bases from V and 6 bases from J, leaving 14 bases between. CDR1 is ENHRY, CDR2 SYGVKD, per germline. The CDR3 nucleotides read TGTGCCATCAGTGAGGCAGAGGGGGTATCCGAGCAGTACTTC. Encoded protein: CAISEAEGVSEQYF.